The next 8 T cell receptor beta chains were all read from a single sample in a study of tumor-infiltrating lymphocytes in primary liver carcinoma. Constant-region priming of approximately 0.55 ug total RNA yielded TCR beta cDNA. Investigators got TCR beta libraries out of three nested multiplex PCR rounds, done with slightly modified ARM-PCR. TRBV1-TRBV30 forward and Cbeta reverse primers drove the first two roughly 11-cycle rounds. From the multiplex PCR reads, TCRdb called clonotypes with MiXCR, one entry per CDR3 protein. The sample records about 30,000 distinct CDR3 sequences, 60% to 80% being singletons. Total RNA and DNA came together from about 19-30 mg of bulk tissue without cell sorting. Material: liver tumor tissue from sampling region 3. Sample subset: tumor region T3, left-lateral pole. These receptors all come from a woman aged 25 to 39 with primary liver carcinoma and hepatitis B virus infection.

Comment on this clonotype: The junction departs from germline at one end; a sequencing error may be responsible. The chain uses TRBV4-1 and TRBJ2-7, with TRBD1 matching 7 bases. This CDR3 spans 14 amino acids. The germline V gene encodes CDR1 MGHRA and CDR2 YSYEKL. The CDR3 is CASRRGTASYEQYF. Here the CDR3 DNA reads TGTGCCAGCAGGCGAGGGACAGCCTCCTACGAGCAGTACTTC.

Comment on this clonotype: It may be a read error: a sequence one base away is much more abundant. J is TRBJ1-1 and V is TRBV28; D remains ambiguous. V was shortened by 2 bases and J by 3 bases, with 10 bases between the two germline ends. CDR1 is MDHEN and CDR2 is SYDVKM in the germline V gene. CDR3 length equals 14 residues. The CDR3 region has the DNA TGTGCCAGCAGTTTAGAACAGCTTGACACTGAAGCTTTCTTT. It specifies CASSLEQLDTEAFF. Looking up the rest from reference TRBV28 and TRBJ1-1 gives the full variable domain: DVKVTQSSRYLVKRTGEKVFLECVQDMDHENMFWYRQDPGLGLRLIYFSYDVKMKEKGDIPEGYSVSREKKERFSLILESASTNQTSMYLCASSLEQLDTEAFFGQGTRLTVV.

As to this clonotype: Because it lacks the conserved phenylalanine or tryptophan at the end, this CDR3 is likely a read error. The CDR3 DNA reads TGTCCCATCAGTGAGTCGGCTACCAGACATGAGACCCAGTACTCC. Its protein is CPISESATRHETQYS. V usage is TRBV10-3 and J usage is TRBJ2-5; D is unresolved. Germline assignment: CDR1 ENHRY and CDR2 SYGVKD. The CDR3 is 15 amino acids.

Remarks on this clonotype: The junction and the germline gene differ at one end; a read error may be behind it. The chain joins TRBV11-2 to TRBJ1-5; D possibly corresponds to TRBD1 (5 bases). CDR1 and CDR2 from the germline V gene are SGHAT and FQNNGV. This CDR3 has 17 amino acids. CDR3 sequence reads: CARSLVGVIGSNQPQHF. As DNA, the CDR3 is TGTGCCAGAAGCTTAGTAGGGGTGATAGGGAGCAATCAGCCCCAGCATTTT.

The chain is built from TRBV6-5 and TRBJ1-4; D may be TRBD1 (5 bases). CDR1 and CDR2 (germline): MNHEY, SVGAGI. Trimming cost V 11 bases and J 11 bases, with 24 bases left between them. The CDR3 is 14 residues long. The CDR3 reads CACSFRGRAEKLFF. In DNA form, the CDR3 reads TGTGCCTGTAGTTTCCGGGGCAGGGCTGAGAAACTGTTTTTT.

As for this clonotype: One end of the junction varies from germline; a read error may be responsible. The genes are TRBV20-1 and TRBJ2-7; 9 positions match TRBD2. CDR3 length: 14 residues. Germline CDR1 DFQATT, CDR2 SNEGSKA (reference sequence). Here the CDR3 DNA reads TGCAGTACAGGAGCGGATAGCGGGAGCCGAAAGCAATACTTC. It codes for CSTGADSGSRKQYF.

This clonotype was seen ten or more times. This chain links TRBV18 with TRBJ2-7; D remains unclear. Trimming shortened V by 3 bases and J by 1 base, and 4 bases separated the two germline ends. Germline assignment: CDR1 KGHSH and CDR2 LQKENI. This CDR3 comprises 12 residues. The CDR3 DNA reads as TGTGCCAGCTCACCCAATTCCTACGAGCAGTACTTC. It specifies CASSPNSYEQYF.

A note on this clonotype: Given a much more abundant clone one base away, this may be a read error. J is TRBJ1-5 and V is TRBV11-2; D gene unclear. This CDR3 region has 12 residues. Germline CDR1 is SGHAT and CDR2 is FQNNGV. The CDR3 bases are TGTGCCTGCAGCTCATATAGCCAGCCCCAGCATTTT. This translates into CACSSYSQPQHF.